The 8 T cell receptor beta chains below come from one sample, sequenced in a study of blood T cells in healthy people across ages (dated by TCRdb to between 2015 and 2017). Receptor libraries were prepared by 5' RACE. TCRdb shows the sequencer as Illumina HiSeq 2500. The second PCR ran for about 6 to 12 cycles and used a J-beta primer mix along with a sample-barcoded 5' primer. Starting from the raw public reads, TCRdb applied fastp trimming at Q25, assembled clones with MiXCR and retained in-frame beta chains. Each entry merges the rows of one CDR3 protein and shows their most common DNA and genes. The sample table holds around 850,000 distinct CDR3 sequences, of which about 37% were seen once. Under 15% of the sample goes to the ten largest clones. The specimen sequenced was blood. The receptors were sampled from a man aged 18 to 29 in good health.

The J gene is TRBJ2-3, the V gene TRBV12-3 or TRBV12-4; D gene unclear. The CDR3 extends over 13 amino acids. V lost 6 bases, J lost 4 bases, and 11 bases lay in between. CDR3 DNA sequence: TGTGCCAGCAGCAGAATCCCCCCAGATACGCAGTATTTT. Encoded protein: CASSRIPPDTQYF.

This clonotype showed up just a few times. This chain uses TRBV4-3 with TRBJ2-2; D is perhaps TRBD1 (5 bases). Trimming cost V 0 bases and J 4 bases, with 12 bases left between them. Germline CDR1 and CDR2: LGHNA and YSLEER. The CDR3 is 16 amino acids. The CDR3, as DNA: TGCGCCAGCAGCCAAGATCTTTTCCAGGGCACCGGGGAGCTGTTTTTT. Its protein is CASSQDLFQGTGELFF.

The chain has TRBV4-2 and TRBJ2-4; 9 bases match TRBD1. The DNA end lines up better with TRBJ2-7; the J call may be wrong. This CDR3 has 18 residues. Germline values: CDR1 LGHNA, CDR2 YNFKEQ. The CDR3 DNA is TGTGCCAGCAGCCTCCAACCTCGGGGACAGGGCGTCTTCTACGAGCAGTACTTC. Its protein is CASSLQPRGQGVFYEQYF.

The gene calls are TRBV12-3 or TRBV12-4 and TRBJ1-5, with D unresolved. The CDR3 contains 17 residues. Between the trimmed V and J ends, which lost 3 bases and 0 bases, there was a span of 15 bases. The CDR3 DNA reads as TGTGCCAGCAGTTTCCAGGTAGAGGGTCATAGCAATCAGCCCCAGCATTTT. Encoded protein: CASSFQVEGHSNQPQHF.

This clonotype was detected ten times or more. V usage is TRBV12-3 or TRBV12-4 and J usage is TRBJ2-5; D is ambiguous. CDR3 size: 12 residues. Trimming pared 4 bases from V and 5 bases from J, leaving 8 bases between. Written as DNA, the CDR3 is TGTGCCAGCAGTTCCCACTCGGAGACCCAGTACTTC. This translates into CASSSHSETQYF.

The genes are TRBV28 and TRBJ2-3; TRBD2 is a possible D gene (6 bases). Per germline, CDR1 MDHEN and CDR2 SYDVKM. The CDR3 extends over 16 amino acids. Between the trimmed V and J ends, which lost 10 bases and 0 bases, there was a span of 20 bases. In DNA, the CDR3 is TGTGCCATCCTCGCGGAACGGGGGTCGAGCACAGATACGCAGTATTTT. Amino acids: CAILAERGSSTDTQYF.

The gene calls are TRBV15 and TRBJ2-3, with D possibly TRBD2 on 7 matching bases. Germline-derived CDR1 and CDR2 are LNHNV and YYDKDF (reference sequence). V lost 0 bases and J lost 3, with 13 bases in between. The CDR3 is made up of 16 amino acids. CDR3 sequence reads: CATSRDLGGATDTQYF. The CDR3 DNA sequence: TGTGCCACCAGCAGAGATCTGGGGGGGGCTACAGATACGCAGTATTTT.

This chain connects TRBV28 to TRBJ1-5; TRBD1 might be the D (5 bases). Germline V lookup: CDR1 MDHEN, CDR2 SYDVKM. Trimming stripped 6 bases from V and 8 bases from J, with 17 bases between. This CDR3 has 14 residues. CDR3 nucleotide sequence: TGTGCCAGCAGGTCGAGTGGGAGCAGGGAGCCCCAGCATTTT. Residues: CASRSSGSREPQHF.